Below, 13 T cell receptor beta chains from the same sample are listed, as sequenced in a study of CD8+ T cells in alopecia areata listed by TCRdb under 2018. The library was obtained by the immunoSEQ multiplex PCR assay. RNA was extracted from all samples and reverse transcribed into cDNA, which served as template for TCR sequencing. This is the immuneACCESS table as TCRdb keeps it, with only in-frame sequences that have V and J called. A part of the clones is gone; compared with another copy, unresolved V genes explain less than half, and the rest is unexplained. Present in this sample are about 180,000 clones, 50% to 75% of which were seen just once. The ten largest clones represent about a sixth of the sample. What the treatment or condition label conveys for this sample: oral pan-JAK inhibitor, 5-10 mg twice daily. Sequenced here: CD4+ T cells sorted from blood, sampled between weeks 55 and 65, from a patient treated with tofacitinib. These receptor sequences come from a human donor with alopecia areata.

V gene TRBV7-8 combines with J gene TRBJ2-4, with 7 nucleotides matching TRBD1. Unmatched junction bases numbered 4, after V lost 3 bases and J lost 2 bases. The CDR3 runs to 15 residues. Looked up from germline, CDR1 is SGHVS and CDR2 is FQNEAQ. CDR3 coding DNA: TGTGCCAGCAGCTTGCTACAGGGGACCAAAAACATTCAGTACTTC. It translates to CASSLLQGTKNIQYF.

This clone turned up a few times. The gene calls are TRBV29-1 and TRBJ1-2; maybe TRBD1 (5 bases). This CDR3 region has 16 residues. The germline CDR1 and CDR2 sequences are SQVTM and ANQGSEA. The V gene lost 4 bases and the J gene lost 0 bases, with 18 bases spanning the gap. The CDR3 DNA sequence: TGCAGCGTTGGGGCTGGCCAGGGATTAGCTAACTATGGCTACACCTTC. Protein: CSVGAGQGLANYGYTF.

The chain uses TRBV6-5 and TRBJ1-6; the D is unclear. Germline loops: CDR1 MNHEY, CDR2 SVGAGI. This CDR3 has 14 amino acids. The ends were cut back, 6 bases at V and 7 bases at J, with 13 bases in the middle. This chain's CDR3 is CASRPIQSNSPLHF. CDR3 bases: TGTGCCAGCAGGCCGATACAGAGCAATTCACCCCTCCACTTT.

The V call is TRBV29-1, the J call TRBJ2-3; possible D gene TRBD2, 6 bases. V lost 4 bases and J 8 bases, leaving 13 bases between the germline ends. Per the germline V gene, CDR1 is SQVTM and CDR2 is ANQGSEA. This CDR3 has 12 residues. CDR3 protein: CSVAAPGSTQYF. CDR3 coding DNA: TGCAGCGTTGCAGCCCCCGGGAGTACGCAGTATTTT.

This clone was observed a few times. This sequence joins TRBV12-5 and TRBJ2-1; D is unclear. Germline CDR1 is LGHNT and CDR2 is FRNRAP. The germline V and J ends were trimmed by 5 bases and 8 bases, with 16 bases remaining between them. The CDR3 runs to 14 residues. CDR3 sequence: CASGPPKSIYEQFF. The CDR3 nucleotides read TGTGCTAGTGGTCCCCCCAAATCTATATATGAGCAGTTCTTC.

CDR3 bases: TGTGCCAGCAGCCTAACCGGGACAGGGGTAGGATATGGCTACACCTTC. It encodes CASSLTGTGVGYGYTF. The genes are TRBV7-9 and TRBJ1-2; TRBD1 matches at 10 bases. Germline V CDR1 and CDR2: SEHNR, FQNEAQ (reference sequence). The CDR3 has 16 amino acids. The junction had 11 bases not matched to a gene; V was cut back by 5 bases and J by 5 bases.

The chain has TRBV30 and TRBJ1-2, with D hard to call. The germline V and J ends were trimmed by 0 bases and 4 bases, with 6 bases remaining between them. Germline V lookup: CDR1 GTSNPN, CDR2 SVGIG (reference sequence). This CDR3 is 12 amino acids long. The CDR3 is CAWSVGRYGYTF. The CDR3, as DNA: TGTGCCTGGAGTGTAGGGCGCTATGGCTACACCTTC.

The CDR3 reads CASGLVLDRGRSQPQHF. The CDR3 coding sequence is TGTGCTAGTGGTTTGGTACTAGACAGGGGGCGAAGTCAGCCCCAGCATTTT. The chain joins TRBV12-5 to TRBJ1-5; 10 bases match TRBD1. CDR3 length equals 17 residues. V gave up 0 bases and J gave up 6 bases; unmatched junction bases: 8. Germline assignment: CDR1 LGHNT and CDR2 FRNRAP. Based on the CDR3 plus reference TRBV12-5 and TRBJ1-5, the full variable domain is DARVTQTPRHKVTEMGQEVTMRCQPILGHNTVFWYRQTMMQGLELLAYFRNRAPLDDSGMPKDRFSAEMPDATLATLKIQPSEPRDSAVYFCASGLVLDRGRSQPQHFGDGTRLSIL.

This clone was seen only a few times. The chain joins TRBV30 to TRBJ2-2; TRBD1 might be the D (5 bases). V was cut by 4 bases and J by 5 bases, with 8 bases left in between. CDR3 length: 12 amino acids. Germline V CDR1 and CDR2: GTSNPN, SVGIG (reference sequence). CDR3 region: CAWTGNTGELFF. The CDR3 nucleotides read TGTGCCTGGACAGGGAATACCGGGGAGCTGTTTTTT.

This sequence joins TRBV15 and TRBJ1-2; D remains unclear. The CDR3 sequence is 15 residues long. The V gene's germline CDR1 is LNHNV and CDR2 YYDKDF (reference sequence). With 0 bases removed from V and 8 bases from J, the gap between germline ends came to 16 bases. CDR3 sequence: CATSRDAGNPGGYTF. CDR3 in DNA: TGTGCCACCAGCAGAGATGCCGGCAACCCGGGGGGCTACACCTTC.

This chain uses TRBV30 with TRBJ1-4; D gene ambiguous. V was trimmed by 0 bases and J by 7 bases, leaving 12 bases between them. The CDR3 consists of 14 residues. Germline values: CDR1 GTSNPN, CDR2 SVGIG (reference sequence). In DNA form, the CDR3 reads TGTGCCTGGAGTGTACAAGGGTGGGGTGAAAAACTGTTTTTT. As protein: CAWSVQGWGEKLFF.

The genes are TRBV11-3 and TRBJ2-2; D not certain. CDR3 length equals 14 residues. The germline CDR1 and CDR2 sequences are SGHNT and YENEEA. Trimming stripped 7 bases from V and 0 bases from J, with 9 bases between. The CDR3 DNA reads TGTGCCAGCACCCCAAGGGCGAACACCGGGGAGCTGTTTTTT. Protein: CASTPRANTGELFF.

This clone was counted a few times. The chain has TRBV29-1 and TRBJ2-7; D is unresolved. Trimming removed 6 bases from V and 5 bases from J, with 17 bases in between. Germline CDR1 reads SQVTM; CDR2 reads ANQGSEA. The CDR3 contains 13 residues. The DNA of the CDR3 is TGCAGCGTCACCGGCTGGGCCCTAGACGAGCAGTACTTC. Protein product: CSVTGWALDEQYF.